This TCR beta chain was found in a study of shared clonotypes between healthy human individuals (dated by TCRdb to the early 2020s). As for the study more broadly: The cohort comprised a couple of women and a few men aged 18 to 49 years. For each donor, three plates each were used for CD4 naive and CD4 memory, two plates were used for CD8 naive, and one plate was used for CD8 memory. Blood TCR repertoires of five healthy adults were deeply sequenced to estimate repertoire size and the extent of clonotype sharing between individuals. To increase sequencing depth and limit assay-specific biases, different laboratories used diverse techniques to prepare libraries and sequence TCR repertoires. Between about 0.94 and 8.9 billion PBMCs per donor were obtained by leukapheresis.

V loses 6 bases, J loses 10 bases, and the germline ends lie 16 bases apart. From a lookup of the germline V gene, CDR1 and CDR2 are SGHVS and FQNEAQ. From cysteine to phenylalanine, the CDR3 is 13 amino acids long. Just CDR3 DNA is preserved here, 39 bases in frame from base 1. Using the deep immunoSEQ assay, multiplex PCR amplified TCR CDR3 regions from genomic DNA. Genomic DNA extracted from each cell subset was distributed evenly over all wells of several immunoSEQ 96-well plates, and each plate served as one replicate. For sorted subsets, each replicate PCR was loaded with approximately 200 ng genomic DNA, equivalent to 25,000 to 30,000 T cell genomes. Purified libraries were quantified with a Qubit 3.0 fluorometer, sized on a Bioanalyzer 2100, and re-quantified with the KAPA Library Quantification kit. Each immunoSEQ 96-well plate was sequenced on its own single-read 150-cycle Illumina NextSeq 550 flow cell. On the study's bioinformatics: The immunoSEQ output contained only junctional sequences without quality scores, so filtering could not match that applied to full-length reads. To assign V/J genes and CDR3, sequences were annotated against IMGT germline references using PyIR, a Python wrapper for IgBLAST v1.9. Reads were removed for weak V/J assignments (E-value above 1e-6), missing CDR3, stop codons, out-of-frame junctions, or ambiguous translated residues. V3J clonotypes were defined by identical inferred V gene, J gene, and CDR3 amino acid sequence. Percentage overlap between repertoires was calculated by dividing the number of shared unique clonotypes by the size of the smaller repertoire. Repertoire richness was assessed with RTK rarefaction, the Chao1 estimator, and Recon v2.1 estimates of unobserved clonotypes. For all TCRbeta clonotypes obtained by the gDNA method from a handful of donors, generation probabilities were computed with OLGA. TCRdb took this table from immuneACCESS and kept in-frame rearrangements with V and J called. Such tables lack part of the clones; where checked against another copy, unresolved V genes explain under half of the gap, and the rest is unexplained. That table furnishes V, J and clone size, whereas the DNA furnished D and trimming. Within this sample are a few hundred thousand clones, with about nine tenths of them counted one time only. The ten top clones hold roughly 17% of the sample.

A note on this clone: The specificity of this receptor is unknown. It has no much larger one-base neighbor in the sample; base qualities were not kept.

The donors were healthy, HIV-negative adults who had no recently reported acute infections or vaccinations. Every donor was a Caucasian adult living in Nashville, Tennessee, USA. The CD8 memory samples were a combination of magnetically selected CD45RO+ cells and CCR7-negative CD45RA+ effector memory (TemRA) cells. Blood was obtained by leukapheresis, after which PBMCs were separated by Ficoll-Histopaque density gradient centrifugation and cryopreserved in liquid nitrogen vapor phase. Purity and quantity of every magnetically sorted T cell population were checked by analytical flow cytometry. From each sorted fraction, genomic DNA was isolated and quantified by UV absorbance on a Nanodrop 2000c. Beyond this particular receptor, the publication reports: Rarefaction of sorted-subset datasets indicated incomplete sequencing despite the large sequencing depth. When a few donors were compared, the shared fraction of clonotypes was roughly 5% for naive CD4, around 4% for naive CD8, roughly 2.5% for memory CD4, and less than 0.5% for memory CD8. Pairwise subsampling indicated that sequencing depth was expected to affect the degree of clonotype sharing among donors. Compared with non-shared clonotypes, clonotypes shared by all four sorted-subset donors had higher generation probabilities. Because the study included only a small number of donors, the genetic and exposure-history diversity represented was limited. Naive subsets generally had larger estimated clonotype richness than memory subsets. Sampling was limited to blood, and TCR repertoires in tissue likely differ from TCR repertoires in blood.

Material for sequencing was memory CD8+ T cells sorted from blood. The cell subset or site label corresponds to: CD45RO+ cells pooled with CCR7-negative TemRA cells. This clonotype originated in a man younger than 35 in good health. The V and J genes are TRBV7-8 and TRBJ1-5, and perhaps TRBD1 as D gene, on 6 matching bases. For the CDR3, the sequence is CASRGDTADPQHF. The nucleotide sequence is given as TGTGCCAGCAGGGGGGACACCGCTGACCCCCAGCATTTT.